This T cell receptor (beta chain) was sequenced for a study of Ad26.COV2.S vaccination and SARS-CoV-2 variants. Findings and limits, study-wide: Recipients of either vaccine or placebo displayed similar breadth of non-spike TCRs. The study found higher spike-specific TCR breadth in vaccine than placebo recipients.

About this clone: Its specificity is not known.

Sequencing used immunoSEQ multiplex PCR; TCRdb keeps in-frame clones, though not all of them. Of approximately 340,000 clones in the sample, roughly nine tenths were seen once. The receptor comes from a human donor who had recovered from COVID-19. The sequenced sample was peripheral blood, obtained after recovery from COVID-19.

In DNA, the CDR3 is TGCGCCAGCAGCCGTGTACCGGGACAGGGGTTGGCAGATACGCAGTATTTT. Its protein is CASSRVPGQGLADTQYF. This chain joins TRBV4-1 and TRBJ2-3; 10 nucleotides match TRBD1. Unmatched junction bases numbered 11, after V lost 4 bases and J lost 4 bases. Germline V lookup: CDR1 MGHRA, CDR2 YSYEKL. The CDR3 sequence is 17 residues long.